Listed here are 6 T cell receptor beta chains from one sample, sequenced in a study of T cell repertoires in cytomegalovirus infection. TCRdb re-derived calls from the reads in MiXCR, one entry per CDR3 protein. The sample carries about 180,000 distinct CDR3 sequences, approximately 15% recorded once. Source material: PBMCs. The receptor source for this set is a human donor in good health (CMV status not recorded). Some clones in this sample may be carry-over from other donors' samples.

V usage is TRBV12-3 or TRBV12-4 and J usage is TRBJ2-5; D call uncertain. The V end lost 10 bases, the J end lost 4 bases, and 10 bases lay between the germline ends. This CDR3 is 11 amino acids long. Here the CDR3 DNA reads TGTGCCACCTCCCCAGGAGAGACCCAGTACTTC. The encoded protein is CATSPGETQYF.

This clonotype was recorded a few times. The V gene is TRBV7-3, the J gene TRBJ2-1, with a tentative D call TRBD2 (5 bases). The germline V gene has CDR1 SGHTA and CDR2 FQGTGA. The V gene lost 5 bases and the J gene lost 10 bases, with 12 bases spanning the gap. The CDR3 has 12 amino acids. The chain's CDR3 is CASSPSSHEQFF. The CDR3 DNA reads TGTGCCAGCAGCCCATCTAGCCACGAGCAGTTCTTC. Supplemented by reference TRBV7-3 and TRBJ2-1, the full variable domain reads GAGVSQTPSNKVTEKGKYVELRCDPISGHTALYWYRQSLGQGPEFLIYFQGTGAADDSGLPNDRFFAVRPEGSVSTLKIQRTERGDSAVYLCASSPSSHEQFFGPGTRLTVL.

This clonotype has more than one count but fewer than ten. The rearrangement uses TRBV7-6 and TRBJ1-1; D is perhaps TRBD1 (5 bases). CDR3 length: 16 residues. CDR1 SGHVS and CDR2 FNYEAQ come from the germline V gene. Between the trimmed V and J ends, which lost 1 base and 4 bases, there was a span of 16 bases. The CDR3 DNA follows: TGTGCCAGCAGCTTAGGAGGGGCAAGGGTACCCACTGAAGCTTTCTTT. Its translation: CASSLGGARVPTEAFF.

This clonotype was seen at least ten times. V is TRBV5-1 and J is TRBJ2-2; TRBD1 aligns across 7 bases. CDR1 SGHRS and CDR2 YFSETQ come from the germline V gene. The V segment lost 0 bases and the J segment 4 bases; nucleotides outside the gene matches: 3. This CDR3 contains 15 residues. The CDR3 region has the DNA TGCGCCAGCAGCTTGGGGACAGGACGCACCGGGGAGCTGTTTTTT. Residues: CASSLGTGRTGELFF. Complete variable domain (other parts from reference TRBV5-1 and TRBJ2-2): KAGVTQTPRYLIKTRGQQVTLSCSPISGHRSVSWYQQTPGQGLQFLFEYFSETQRNKGNFPGRFSGRQFSNSRSEMNVSTLELGDSALYLCASSLGTGRTGELFFGEGSRLTVL.

Many counts were recorded for this clonotype. The chain combines TRBV14 with TRBJ2-7; TRBD2 matches 8 bases. The germline CDR1 and CDR2 sequences are SGHDN and FVKESK. Losses at the gene ends were 0 bases for V and 10 bases for J; bases not matched to a gene: 14. This CDR3 is built from 16 residues. The DNA for the CDR3 is TGTGCCAGCAGCCAAGAATCAACTAGCGGCCGAAGACATCAGTACTTC. It is translated as CASSQESTSGRRHQYF.

The sample holds a few counts of this clonotype. The V call is TRBV28, the J call TRBJ1-3; D gene ambiguous. Germline V gene data show CDR1 as MDHEN and CDR2 as SYDVKM. V lost 4 bases and J 0 bases, leaving 10 bases between the germline ends. The length of the CDR3 is 15 residues. CDR3 bases: TGTGCCAGCAGTTCCCCGTGGGACTCTGGAAACACCATATATTTT. Translating it yields CASSSPWDSGNTIYF.